This T cell receptor beta chain was obtained from a study of blood T cell repertoires in COVID-19. Study-wide background: COVID-19 samples from acute and convalescent phases originated in the United States, Italy and Spain. PBMCs, B-cell-depleted T cells, or T cells were the source of the cDNA or gDNA that made up the material.

Concerning this clone: One end of the junction does not line up with germline, which may come from a read error.

The CDR3 length is 19 residues. Germline V lookup: CDR1 LGHNT, CDR2 FRNRAP. Authors' analysis steps: Amplifying reference gene primers gave estimates of nucleated cell counts. The repertoire was sequenced with immunoSEQ multiplex PCR; TCRdb's copy has only in-frame clones and lacks some. That table gives V, J and clone size, and the DNA gave D and trimming. Of more than 75,000 clones listed, more than 75% are singletons. Input material: peripheral blood. The V gene is TRBV12-5, the J gene TRBJ1-6, with D unclear. The TCR sequence derives from a woman in her seventies with acute or convalescent COVID-19. DNA of the CDR3: TGTGCTAGTGGTTTGGTAGTGAGGCCGACCTACTCCGATAATTCACCCCTCCACTTT. As protein: CASGLVVRPTYSDNSPLHF.